This T cell receptor beta chain comes out of a study of esophageal squamous cell carcinoma under preoperative chemotherapy. Study results and caveats: After paclitaxel-nedaplatin, abundant clones were more likely to contract than amplify. Peripheral T cells migrating into the tumor appeared to partly supply post-treatment tumor-infiltrating lymphocytes.

This CDR3 is 16 amino acids long. Germline CDR1 and CDR2: MNHNS and SASEGT. The time point is: before preoperative PTX-NDP chemotherapy. MiXCR, applied by TCRdb to the PCR reads, yields one record per CDR3 protein. The sample has 10,000 to 15,000 distinct CDR3 sequences, around 50% seen once; the top ten hold over 15%. In the case of this clonotype: What it recognizes is unknown. An end of the junction does not agree with germline; a read error may underlie this.

The chain combines TRBV6-1 with TRBJ2-3; D may match TRBD1 or TRBD2 (6 bases each). This specimen was collected from a patient given preoperative chemotherapy. The clonotype originates from a human donor with esophageal squamous cell carcinoma. The donor label of this sample is uncertain. For the CDR3, the DNA is TGTGCCAGCGCGGGATTTGGGGGCCGCGACCAAGATACGCAGTATTTC. It is translated as CASAGFGGRDQDTQYF.